A selection of T cell receptor beta chains follows, all from one sample in a study of blood T cells in healthy people across ages. Each CDR3 protein is one row after TCRdb ran MiXCR on the 5' RACE reads. The top ten hold 18% of the sample, which has about 1 million distinct CDR3 sequences, less than 50% seen once. The sample comprised blood. Receptors originate from a woman aged 60-70 years in good health. CDR3s include the opening cysteine and the closing phenylalanine or tryptophan. The D gene is left open where the match is weak. Some rows mark clone size as missing; the rest say once, few, many or name a class of expanded clone.

d_gene	v_gene	j_gene	abundance	CDR3nt	CDR3aa
.	TRBV7-7	TRBJ2-7	.	TGTGCCAGCAGCTTAGGTAACAGCGAATACTACGAGCAGTACTTC	CASSLGNSEYYEQYF
TRBD2	TRBV2	TRBJ2-5	.	TGTGCCAGCACCTCGCCTAGCGGACAAGAGACCCAGTACTTC	CASTSPSGQETQYF
.	TRBV7-6	TRBJ2-7	.	TGTGCCAGCAGCTTAGCTCAAACAGGGTTTGAGCAGTACTTC	CASSLAQTGFEQYF
.	TRBV20-1	TRBJ1-2	.	TGCAGTGCCAGTGTCCCGGGGGACTATGGCTACACCTTC	CSASVPGDYGYTF
TRBD1	TRBV20-1	TRBJ1-1	.	TGCAGTGCTAGAGGGGGGACAGGTGAAGCTTTCTTT	CSARGGTGEAFF
.	TRBV6-1	TRBJ1-2	.	TGTGCCAGCAGTGAAGCCGGGCGGTTCCGCTACACCTTC	CASSEAGRFRYTF
TRBD1	TRBV5-1	TRBJ1-4	.	TGCGCCAGCAGCTTGGGAAACAGGGGGCGAACTAATGAAAAACTGTTTTTT	CASSLGNRGRTNEKLFF
TRBD2	TRBV4-1	TRBJ2-3	many	TGCGCCAGCAGCCAAGCCCAACTAGCGGGTAGCCCAGATACGCAGTATTTT	CASSQAQLAGSPDTQYF
TRBD2	TRBV6-5	TRBJ2-1	.	TGTGCCAGCAAAGTTAGCGGGAGAGCCTACAATGAGCAGTTCTTC	CASKVSGRAYNEQFF
.	TRBV20-1	TRBJ2-3	.	TGCAGTGCCGACGACGATGATACGCAGTATTTT	CSADDDDTQYF
.	TRBV29-1	TRBJ1-1	.	TGCAGCGTTAAGGCGACGAACACTGAAGCTTTCTTT	CSVKATNTEAFF
.	TRBV20-1	TRBJ2-7	.	TGCAGTGCTAGTCGAGCGGAGAGCCCCTACGAGCAGTACTTC	CSASRAESPYEQYF
.	TRBV29-1	TRBJ2-7	.	TGCAGCGCCCAATCCTCAATCTCTTGGGAGCAGTACTTC	CSAQSSISWEQYF